Included here is one T cell receptor (beta chain) sequence, with context. Its antigen is not yet known. Base quality data are lacking; no much larger clone is found one base away. The germline V gene gives CDR1 as SNHLY and CDR2 as FYNNEI. The CDR3 covers 11 residues, taking in both the cysteine and the phenylalanine. The kept DNA is CDR3 alone, 33 bases in frame from the first base. Trimming costs V 8 bases and J 6 bases, and their ends lie 10 bases apart. Libraries were constructed by the immunoSEQ multiplex PCR assay. For most patients, genomic DNA was isolated with the Qiagen DNeasy Blood and Tissue Kit and sent frozen to Adaptive Biotechnologies for TCR sequencing. Adaptive Biotechnologies carried out high-throughput TCR-beta CDR3 sequencing of genomic DNA for most patients. The original pipeline was this. TCR sequencing data for roughly 20 patients were retrieved from Adaptive's ImmunoSEQ software; three other patients were processed with MiXCR and VDJtools. To correct CD4 versus CD8 sorting errors, any sequence found in both subsets at a frequency ratio below 5:1 was removed. Because the origin of CDR3 nucleotide sequences shared between donor and recipient could not be assigned, those sequences were removed. To be classed as alloreactive, a clone needed at least 2-fold expansion over unstimulated cells and a minimum CFSE-low frequency of 0.002% (template counts) or 0.001% (read counts). Clones detected in sequenced pre-transplant spleen, lymph node, or MLR CFSE-low populations of the donor or recipient were defined as mappable. Cumulative frequency of alloreactive clones was calculated as a percentage of all sequences weighted by copy number. This immuneACCESS table, as held by TCRdb, lists in-frame sequences with V and J called but not all clones. Of the missing ones, under half trace to an unresolved V gene in checked studies; the others have no known cause. Clone size and the V and J calls come from that table; the DNA yielded D and trimming. This sample gives about 99,000 clones in total; roughly 93% of them show up just once. The ten largest clones take up more than 0.9% of the sample.

This entry belongs to a study of graft-versus-host responses after intestinal transplantation (dated by TCRdb to the early 2020s). Broadly, across the study: The transplants that recipients got were multivisceral, liver-intestinal, or isolated intestinal. Anti-thymocyte globulin induction was given to all recipients, followed by maintenance tacrolimus and steroids for two to four years. Bulk TCR-beta CDR3 sequencing was used to track graft-versus-host and host-versus-graft alloreactive T cell clones in the graft, circulation and bone marrow after intestinal transplantation. Alloreactive clones were identified by sequencing pre-transplant mixed lymphocyte reaction products and comparing them with unstimulated pre-transplant donor and recipient T cells. A cohort of about 25 intestinal transplant recipients, including one retransplant, was enrolled, and a few patients lacking pretransplant specimens were excluded. Samples from a few later patients were sequenced in-house on an Illumina MiSeq with MiXCR processing rather than by the commercial service. A peak of at least 4% donor T cells among recipient peripheral blood mononuclear cells was the definition used for donor T cell macrochimerism. General findings and caveats noted by the study authors: The relatively low number and heterogeneity of intestinal transplant patients limited the conclusions. GvH clones were detected in recipient bone marrow, and some appeared earlier in ileal mucosa or blood, consistent with an intestinal mucosal origin. Peak levels of circulating GvH clones were associated with declines in HvG clones early after transplant. High GvH to HvG T cell clonal ratios were observed in the allografts of patients with donor T cell macrochimerism.

The time point tag for this specimen amounts to: cells obtained before transplantation from donor or recipient. CD3+CD4+ and CD3+CD8+ populations were FACS-sorted from unstimulated pre-transplant donor and recipient cells taken from spleen or lymph nodes. Specimen: unstimulated CD8+ T cells sorted from spleen or lymph node cells, collected before intestinal transplant. Recombination joined TRBV2 with TRBJ1-2; no confident D gene assignment can be made. This clonotype was sampled from a human donor who received an intestinal transplant. CDR3 loop: CASFFFNGYTF. The base sequence is TGTGCCAGCTTCTTTTTTAATGGCTACACCTTC. The variable domain in full, with residues beyond the CDR3 obtained from the reference TRBV2 and TRBJ1-2 genes, is EPEVTQTPSHQVTQMGQEVILRCVPISNHLYFYWYRQILGQKVEFLVSFYNNEISEKSEIFDDQFSVERPDGSNFTLKIRSTKLEDSAMYFCASFFFNGYTFGSGTRLTVV.